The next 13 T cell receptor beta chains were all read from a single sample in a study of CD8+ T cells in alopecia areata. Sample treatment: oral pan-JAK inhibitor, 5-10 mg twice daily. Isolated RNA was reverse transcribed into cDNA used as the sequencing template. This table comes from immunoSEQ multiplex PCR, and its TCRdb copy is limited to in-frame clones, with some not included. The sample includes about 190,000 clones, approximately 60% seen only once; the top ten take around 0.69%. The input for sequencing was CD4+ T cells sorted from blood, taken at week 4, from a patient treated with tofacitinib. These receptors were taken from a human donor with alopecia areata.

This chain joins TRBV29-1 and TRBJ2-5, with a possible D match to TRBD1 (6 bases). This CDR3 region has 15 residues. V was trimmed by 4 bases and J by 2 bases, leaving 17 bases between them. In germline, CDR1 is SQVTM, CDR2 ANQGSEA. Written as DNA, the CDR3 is TGCAGCGTTGTTAGAAGGGACACCCGACAAGAGACCCAGTACTTC. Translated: CSVVRRDTRQETQYF.

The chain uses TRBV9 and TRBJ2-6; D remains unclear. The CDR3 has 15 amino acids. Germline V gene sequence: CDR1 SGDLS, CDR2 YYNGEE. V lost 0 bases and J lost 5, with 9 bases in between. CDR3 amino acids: CASSVAVGRANVLTF. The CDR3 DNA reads TGTGCCAGCAGCGTAGCGGTTGGTAGGGCCAACGTCCTGACTTTC. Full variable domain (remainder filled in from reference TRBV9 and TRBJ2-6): DSGVTQTPKHLITATGQRVTLRCSPRSGDLSVYWYQQSLDQGLQFLIQYYNGEERAKGNILERFSAQQFPDLHSELNLSSLELGDSALYFCASSVAVGRANVLTFGAGSRLTVL.

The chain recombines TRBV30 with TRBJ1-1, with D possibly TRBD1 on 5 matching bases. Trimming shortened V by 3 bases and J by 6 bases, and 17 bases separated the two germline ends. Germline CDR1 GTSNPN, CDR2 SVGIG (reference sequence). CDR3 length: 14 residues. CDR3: CAWRGDDSGAEAFF. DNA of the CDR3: TGTGCCTGGAGGGGGGATGATAGTGGAGCTGAAGCTTTCTTT. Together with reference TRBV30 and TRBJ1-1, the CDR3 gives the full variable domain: SQTIHQWPATLVQPVGSPLSLECTVEGTSNPNLYWYRQAAGRGLQLLFYSVGIGQISSEVPQNLSASRPQDRQFILSSKKLLLSDSGFYLCAWRGDDSGAEAFFGQGTRLTVV.

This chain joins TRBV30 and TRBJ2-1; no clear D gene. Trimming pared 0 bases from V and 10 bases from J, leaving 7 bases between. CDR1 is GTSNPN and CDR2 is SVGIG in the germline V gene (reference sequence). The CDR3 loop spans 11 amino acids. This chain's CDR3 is CAWSVLAEQFF. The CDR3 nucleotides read TGTGCCTGGAGTGTACTGGCCGAGCAGTTCTTC.

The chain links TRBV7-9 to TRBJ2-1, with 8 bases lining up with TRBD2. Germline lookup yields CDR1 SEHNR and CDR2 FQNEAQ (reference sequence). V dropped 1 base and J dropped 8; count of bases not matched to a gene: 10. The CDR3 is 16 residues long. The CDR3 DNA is TGTGCCAGCAGCTTAGGTGTAGCGGGAAACGTCCATGAGCAGTTCTTC. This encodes CASSLGVAGNVHEQFF. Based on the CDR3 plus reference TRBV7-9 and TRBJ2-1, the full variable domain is DTGVSQNPRHKITKRGQNVTFRCDPISEHNRLYWYRQTLGQGPEFLTYFQNEAQLEKSRLLSDRFSAERPKGSFSTLEIQRTEQGDSAMYLCASSLGVAGNVHEQFFGPGTRLTVL.

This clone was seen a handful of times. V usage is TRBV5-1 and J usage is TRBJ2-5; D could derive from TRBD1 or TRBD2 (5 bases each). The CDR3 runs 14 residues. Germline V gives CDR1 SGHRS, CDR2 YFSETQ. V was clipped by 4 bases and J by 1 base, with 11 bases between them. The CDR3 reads CASSRDPRQETQYF. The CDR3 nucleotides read TGCGCCAGCAGCCGGGACCCACGCCAAGAGACCCAGTACTTC.

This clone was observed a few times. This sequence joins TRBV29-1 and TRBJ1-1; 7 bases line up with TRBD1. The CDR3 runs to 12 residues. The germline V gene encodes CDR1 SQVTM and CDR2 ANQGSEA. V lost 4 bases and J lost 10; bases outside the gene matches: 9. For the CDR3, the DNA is TGCAGCGTTGTTGACAGGGTCAGGGGAGCTTTCTTT. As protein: CSVVDRVRGAFF. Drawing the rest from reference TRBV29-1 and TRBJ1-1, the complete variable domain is SAVISQKPSRDICQRGTSLTIQCQVDSQVTMMFWYRQQPGQSLTLIATANQGSEATYESGFVIDKFPISRPNLTFSTLTVSNMSPEDSSIYLCSVVDRVRGAFFGQGTRLTVV.

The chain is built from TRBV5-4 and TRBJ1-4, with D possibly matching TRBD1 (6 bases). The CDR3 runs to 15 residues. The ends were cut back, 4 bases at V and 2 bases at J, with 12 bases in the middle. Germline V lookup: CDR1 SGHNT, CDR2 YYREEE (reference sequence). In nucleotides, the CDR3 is TGTGCCAGCAGCCAGGGGAGGGCGACTAATGAAAAACTGTTTTTT. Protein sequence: CASSQGRATNEKLFF.

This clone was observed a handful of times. The DNA for the CDR3 is TGCAGCGCGGGACAGGGACGAGAGACCCAGTACTTC. Its protein is CSAGQGRETQYF. The chain uses TRBV29-1 and TRBJ2-5; TRBD1 matches 9 bases. The germline CDR1 and CDR2 sequences are SQVTM and ANQGSEA. Trimming removed 7 bases from V and 4 bases from J; junction bases left unmatched: 4. The CDR3 is made up of 12 amino acids.

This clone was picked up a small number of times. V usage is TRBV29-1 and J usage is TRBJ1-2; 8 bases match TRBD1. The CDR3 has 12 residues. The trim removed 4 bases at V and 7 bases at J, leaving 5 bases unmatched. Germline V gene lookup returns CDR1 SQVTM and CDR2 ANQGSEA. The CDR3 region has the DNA TGCAGCGTTGTTGTGGACAGGGCTGGCTACACCTTC. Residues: CSVVVDRAGYTF.

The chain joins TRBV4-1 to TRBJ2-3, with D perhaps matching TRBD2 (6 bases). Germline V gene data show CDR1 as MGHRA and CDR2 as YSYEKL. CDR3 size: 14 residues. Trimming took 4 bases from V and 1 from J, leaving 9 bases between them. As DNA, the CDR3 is TGCGCCAGCAGCCCCGGGACTCGCACAGATACGCAGTATTTT. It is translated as CASSPGTRTDTQYF.

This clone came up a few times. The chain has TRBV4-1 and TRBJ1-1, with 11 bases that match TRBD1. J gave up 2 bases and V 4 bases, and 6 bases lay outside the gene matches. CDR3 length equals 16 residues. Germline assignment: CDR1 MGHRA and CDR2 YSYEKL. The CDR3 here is CASSLGQGAGNTEAFF. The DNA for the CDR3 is TGCGCCAGCAGCCTTGGACAGGGGGCAGGAAACACTGAAGCTTTCTTT.

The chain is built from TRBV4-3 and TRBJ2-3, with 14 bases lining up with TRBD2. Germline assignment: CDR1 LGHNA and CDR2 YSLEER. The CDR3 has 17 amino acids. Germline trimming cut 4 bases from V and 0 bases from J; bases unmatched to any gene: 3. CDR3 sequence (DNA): TGCGCCAGCAGCCTTGGACTAGCGGGAGGAAGCACAGATACGCAGTATTTT. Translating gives CASSLGLAGGSTDTQYF.